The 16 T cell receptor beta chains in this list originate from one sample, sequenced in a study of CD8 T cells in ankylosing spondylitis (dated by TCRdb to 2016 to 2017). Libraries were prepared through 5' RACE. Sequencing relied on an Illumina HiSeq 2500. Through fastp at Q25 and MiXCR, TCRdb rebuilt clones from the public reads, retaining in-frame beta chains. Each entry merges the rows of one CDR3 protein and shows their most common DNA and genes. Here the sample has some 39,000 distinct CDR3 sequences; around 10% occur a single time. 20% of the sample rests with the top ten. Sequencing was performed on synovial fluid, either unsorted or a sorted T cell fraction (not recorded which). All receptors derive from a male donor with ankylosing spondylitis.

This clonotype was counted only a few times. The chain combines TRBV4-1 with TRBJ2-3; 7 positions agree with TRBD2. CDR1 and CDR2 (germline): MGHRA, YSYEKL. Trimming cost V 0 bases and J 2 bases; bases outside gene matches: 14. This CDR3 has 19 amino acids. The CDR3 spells CASSQDRNHGRELTDTQYF. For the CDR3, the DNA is TGCGCCAGCAGCCAAGATAGGAACCATGGGCGGGAGCTCACAGATACGCAGTATTTT.

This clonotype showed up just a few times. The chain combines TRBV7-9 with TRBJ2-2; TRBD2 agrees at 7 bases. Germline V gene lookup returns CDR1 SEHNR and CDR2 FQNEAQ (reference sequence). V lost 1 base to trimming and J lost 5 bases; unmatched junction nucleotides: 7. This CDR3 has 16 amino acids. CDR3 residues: CASSLGRAGPTGELFF. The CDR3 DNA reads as TGTGCCAGCAGCTTAGGGCGAGCGGGACCTACCGGGGAGCTGTTTTTT.

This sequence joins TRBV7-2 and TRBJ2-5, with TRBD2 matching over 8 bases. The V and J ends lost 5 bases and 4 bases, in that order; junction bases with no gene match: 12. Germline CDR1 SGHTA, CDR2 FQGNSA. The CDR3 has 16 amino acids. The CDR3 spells CASSVSMAGGGETQYF. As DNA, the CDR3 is TGTGCCAGCAGCGTCTCAATGGCGGGGGGTGGAGAGACCCAGTACTTC. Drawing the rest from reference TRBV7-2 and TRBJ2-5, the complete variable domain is GAGVSQSPSNKVTEKGKDVELRCDPISGHTALYWYRQSLGQGLEFLIYFQGNSAPDKSGLPSDRFSAERTGGSVSTLTIQRTQQEDSAVYLCASSVSMAGGGETQYFGPGTRLLVL.

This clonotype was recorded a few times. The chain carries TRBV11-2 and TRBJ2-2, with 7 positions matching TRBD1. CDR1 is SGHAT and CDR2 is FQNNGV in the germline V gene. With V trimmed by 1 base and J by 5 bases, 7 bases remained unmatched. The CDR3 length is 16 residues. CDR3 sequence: CASSLGKGARTGELFF. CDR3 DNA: TGTGCCAGCAGCTTAGGCAAGGGGGCGAGGACCGGGGAGCTGTTTTTT.

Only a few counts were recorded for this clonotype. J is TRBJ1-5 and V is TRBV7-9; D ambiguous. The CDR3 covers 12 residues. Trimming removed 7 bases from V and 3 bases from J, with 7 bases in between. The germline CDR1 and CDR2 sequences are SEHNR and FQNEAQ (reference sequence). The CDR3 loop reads CASNVDNQPQHF. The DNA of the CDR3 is TGTGCCAGCAATGTGGACAATCAGCCCCAGCATTTT.

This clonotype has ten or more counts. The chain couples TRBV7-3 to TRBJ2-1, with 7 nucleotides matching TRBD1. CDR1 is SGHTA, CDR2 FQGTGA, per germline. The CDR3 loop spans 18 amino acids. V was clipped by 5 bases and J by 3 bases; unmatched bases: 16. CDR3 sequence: CASSLKGGVTRFYNEQFF. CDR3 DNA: TGTGCCAGCAGCCTCAAAGGGGGCGTTACTAGATTCTACAATGAGCAGTTCTTC.

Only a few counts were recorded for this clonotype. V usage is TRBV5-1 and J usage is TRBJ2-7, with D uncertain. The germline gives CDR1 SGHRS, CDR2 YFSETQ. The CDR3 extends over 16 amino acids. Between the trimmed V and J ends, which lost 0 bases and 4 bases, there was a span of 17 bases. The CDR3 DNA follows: TGCGCCAGCAGCTTGGCGTACGGCCCCGGTGAGTACGAGCAGTACTTC. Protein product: CASSLAYGPGEYEQYF.

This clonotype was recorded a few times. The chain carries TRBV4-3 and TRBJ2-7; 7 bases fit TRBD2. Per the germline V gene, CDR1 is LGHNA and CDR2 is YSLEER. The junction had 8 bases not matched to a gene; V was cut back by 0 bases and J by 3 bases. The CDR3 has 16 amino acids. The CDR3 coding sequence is TGCGCCAGCAGCCAAGATTTCGCGGGAGTCGTCTACGAGCAGTACTTC. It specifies CASSQDFAGVVYEQYF.

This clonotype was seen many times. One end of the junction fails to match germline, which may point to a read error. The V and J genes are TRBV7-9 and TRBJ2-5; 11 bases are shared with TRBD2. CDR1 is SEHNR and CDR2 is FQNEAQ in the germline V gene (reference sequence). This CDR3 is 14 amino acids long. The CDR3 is CASSSGLAARGVDF. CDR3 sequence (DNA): TGTGCCAGCAGCTCGGGACTAGCGGCGCGAGGGGTGGACTTC.

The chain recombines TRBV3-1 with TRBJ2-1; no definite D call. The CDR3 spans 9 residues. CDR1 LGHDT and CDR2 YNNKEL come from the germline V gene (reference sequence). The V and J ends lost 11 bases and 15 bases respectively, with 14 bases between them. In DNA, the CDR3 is TGTGCCGTGGAATTCGTGGGGTTCTTC. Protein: CAVEFVGFF.

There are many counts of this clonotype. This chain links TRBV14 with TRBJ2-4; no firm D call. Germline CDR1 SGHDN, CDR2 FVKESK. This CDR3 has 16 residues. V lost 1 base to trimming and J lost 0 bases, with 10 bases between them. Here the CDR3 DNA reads TGTGCCAGCAGCCAAGGGATGCTTCTAGCCAAAAACATTCAGTACTTC. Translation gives CASSQGMLLAKNIQYF.

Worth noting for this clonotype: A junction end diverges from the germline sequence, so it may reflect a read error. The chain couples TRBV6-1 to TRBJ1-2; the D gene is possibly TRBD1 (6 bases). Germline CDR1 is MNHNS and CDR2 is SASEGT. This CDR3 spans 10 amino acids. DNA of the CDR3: TGTGCCAGCAGGTACCGGGACACCTCCTTC. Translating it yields CASRYRDTSF.

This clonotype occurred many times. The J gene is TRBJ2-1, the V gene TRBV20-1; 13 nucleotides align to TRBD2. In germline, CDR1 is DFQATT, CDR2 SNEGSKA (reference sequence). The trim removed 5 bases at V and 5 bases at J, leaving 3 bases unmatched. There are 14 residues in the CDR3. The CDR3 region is CSAGGLAGDNEQFF. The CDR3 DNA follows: TGCAGTGCTGGCGGACTAGCGGGGGACAATGAGCAGTTCTTC.

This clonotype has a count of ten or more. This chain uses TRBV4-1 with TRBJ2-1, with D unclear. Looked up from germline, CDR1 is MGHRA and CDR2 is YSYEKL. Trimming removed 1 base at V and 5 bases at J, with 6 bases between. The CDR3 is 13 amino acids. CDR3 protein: CASSQAANNEQFF. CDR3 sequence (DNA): TGCGCCAGCAGCCAAGCCGCCAACAATGAGCAGTTCTTC.

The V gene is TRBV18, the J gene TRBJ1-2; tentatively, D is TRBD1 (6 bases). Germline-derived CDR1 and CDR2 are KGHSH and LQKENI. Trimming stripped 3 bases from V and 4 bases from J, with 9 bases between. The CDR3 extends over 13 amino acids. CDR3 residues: CASSPGQSYGYTF. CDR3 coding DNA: TGTGCCAGCTCACCTGGACAGTCCTATGGCTACACCTTC.

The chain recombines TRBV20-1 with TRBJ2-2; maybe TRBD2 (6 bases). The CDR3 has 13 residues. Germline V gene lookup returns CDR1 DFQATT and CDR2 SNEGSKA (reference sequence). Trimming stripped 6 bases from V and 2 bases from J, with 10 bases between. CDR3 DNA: TGCAGTGCGGAGGGCGCTAACACCGGGGAGCTGTTTTTT. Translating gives CSAEGANTGELFF.